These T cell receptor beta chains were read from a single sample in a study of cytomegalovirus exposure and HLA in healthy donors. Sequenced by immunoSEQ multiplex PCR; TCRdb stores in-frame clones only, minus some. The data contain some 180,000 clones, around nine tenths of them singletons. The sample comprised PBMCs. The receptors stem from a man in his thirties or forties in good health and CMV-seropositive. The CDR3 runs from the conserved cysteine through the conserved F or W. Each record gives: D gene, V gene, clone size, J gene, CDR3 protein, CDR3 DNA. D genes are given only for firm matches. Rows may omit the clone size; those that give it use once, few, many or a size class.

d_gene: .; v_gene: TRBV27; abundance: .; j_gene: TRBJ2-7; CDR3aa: CASSLGEQYF; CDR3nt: TGTGCCAGCAGTTTAGGAGAGCAGTACTTC
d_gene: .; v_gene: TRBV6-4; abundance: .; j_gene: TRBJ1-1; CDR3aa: CASSDSDGSEAFF; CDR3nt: TGTGCCAGCAGTGACTCGGACGGATCAGAAGCTTTCTTT
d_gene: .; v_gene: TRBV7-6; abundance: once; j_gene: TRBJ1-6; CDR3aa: CASSLAGGHNSPLHF; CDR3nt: TGTGCCAGCAGCTTAGCGGGGGGCCATAATTCACCCCTCCACTTT
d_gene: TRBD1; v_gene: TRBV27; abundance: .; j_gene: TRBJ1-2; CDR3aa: CASSSHRGPDYGYTF; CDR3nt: TGTGCCAGCAGCTCACACAGGGGTCCGGACTATGGCTACACCTTC
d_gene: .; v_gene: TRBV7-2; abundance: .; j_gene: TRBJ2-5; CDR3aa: CASSLALGQETQYF; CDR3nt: TGTGCCAGCAGCTTAGCGCTTGGACAAGAGACCCAGTACTTC
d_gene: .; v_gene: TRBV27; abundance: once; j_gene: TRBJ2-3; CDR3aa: CASSRTSTDTQYF; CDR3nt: TGTGCCAGCAGTCGAACCAGCACAGATACGCAGTATTTT
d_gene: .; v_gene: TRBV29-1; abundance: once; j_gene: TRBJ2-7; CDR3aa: CSVLLASYEQYF; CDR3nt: TGCAGCGTTTTACTAGCCTCCTACGAGCAGTACTTC
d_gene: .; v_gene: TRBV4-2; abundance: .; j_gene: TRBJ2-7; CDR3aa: CASSQVVVSSYEQYF; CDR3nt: TGTGCCAGCAGCCAAGTTGTGGTGAGCTCCTACGAGCAGTACTTC
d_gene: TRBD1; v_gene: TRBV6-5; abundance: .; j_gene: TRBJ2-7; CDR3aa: CATRRGTAAEEQYF; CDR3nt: TGTGCCACTCGGAGAGGGACAGCCGCCGAGGAGCAGTACTTC
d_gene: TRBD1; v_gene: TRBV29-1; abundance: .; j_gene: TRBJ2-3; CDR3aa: CSVPGTGDAATQYF; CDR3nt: TGCAGCGTTCCCGGGACAGGGGACGCTGCTACGCAGTATTTT
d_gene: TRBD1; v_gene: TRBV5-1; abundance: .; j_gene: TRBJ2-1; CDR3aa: CASSLVPLQGDNEQFF; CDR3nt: TGCGCCAGCAGCTTGGTGCCACTCCAGGGGGACAATGAGCAGTTCTTC
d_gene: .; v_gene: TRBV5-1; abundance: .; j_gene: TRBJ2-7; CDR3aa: CASSPEGGISYEQYF; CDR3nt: TGCGCCAGCAGCCCGGAGGGGGGGATTTCCTACGAGCAGTACTTC
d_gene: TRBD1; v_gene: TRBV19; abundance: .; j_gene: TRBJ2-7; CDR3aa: CASSISHRGHEQYF; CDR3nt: TGTGCCAGTAGTATTTCCCACAGGGGGCATGAGCAGTACTTC
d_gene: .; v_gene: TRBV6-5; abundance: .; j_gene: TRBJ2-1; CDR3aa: CASRDPGLGLNEQFF; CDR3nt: TGTGCCAGCAGGGATCCGGGCCTGGGGTTGAATGAGCAGTTCTTC
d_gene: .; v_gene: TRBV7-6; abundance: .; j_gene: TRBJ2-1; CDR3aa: CASSLVRSGNNEQFF; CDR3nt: TGTGCCAGCAGCTTAGTTCGTAGCGGTAACAATGAGCAGTTCTTC
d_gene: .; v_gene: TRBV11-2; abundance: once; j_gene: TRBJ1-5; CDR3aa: CASSFSGSDQPQHF; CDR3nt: TGTGCCAGCAGCTTTTCAGGGAGCGATCAGCCCCAGCATTTT
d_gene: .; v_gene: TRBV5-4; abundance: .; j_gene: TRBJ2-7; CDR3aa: CASSLQASRTRGRNEQYF; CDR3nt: TGTGCCAGCAGCTTACAGGCCTCGCGGACCAGGGGTCGGAACGAGCAGTACTTC
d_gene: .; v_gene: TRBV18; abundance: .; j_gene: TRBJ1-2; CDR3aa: CASSPNGVWGYTF; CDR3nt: TGTGCCAGCTCACCTAACGGGGTTTGGGGCTACACCTTC
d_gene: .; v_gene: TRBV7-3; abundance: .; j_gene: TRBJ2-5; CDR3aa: CASSWDRGETQYF; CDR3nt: TGTGCCAGCAGCTGGGACCGCGGGGAGACCCAGTACTTC
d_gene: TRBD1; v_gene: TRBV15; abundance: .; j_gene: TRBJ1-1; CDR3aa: CATRPGTGINTEAFF; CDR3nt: TGTGCCACCCGCCCCGGGACAGGAATTAACACTGAAGCTTTCTTT
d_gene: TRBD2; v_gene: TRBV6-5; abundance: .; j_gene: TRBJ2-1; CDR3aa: CASRTSRKEFF; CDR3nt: TGTGCCAGCAGGACTAGCCGGAAGGAGTTCTTC
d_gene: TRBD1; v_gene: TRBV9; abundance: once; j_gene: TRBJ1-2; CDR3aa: CASSPIDRVDGYTF; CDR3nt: TGTGCCAGCAGCCCGATCGACAGGGTCGATGGCTACACCTTC
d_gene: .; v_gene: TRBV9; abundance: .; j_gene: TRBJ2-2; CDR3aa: CASSVEGVNTGELFF; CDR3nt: TGTGCCAGCAGCGTGGAGGGGGTTAACACCGGGGAGCTGTTTTTT
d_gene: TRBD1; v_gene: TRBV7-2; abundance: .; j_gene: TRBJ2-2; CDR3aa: CASSTTTGLLRNTGELFF; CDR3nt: TGTGCCAGCAGCACAACGACAGGGCTACTCCGAAACACCGGGGAGCTGTTTTTT
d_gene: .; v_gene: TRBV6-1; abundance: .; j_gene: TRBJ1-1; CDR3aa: CASREGTVNTEAFF; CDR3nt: TGTGCCAGCAGAGAAGGGACGGTTAACACTGAAGCTTTCTTT
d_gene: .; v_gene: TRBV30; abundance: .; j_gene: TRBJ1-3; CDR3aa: CASSTGAGNTIYF; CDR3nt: TGTGCCTCAAGCACAGGAGCTGGAAACACCATATATTTT
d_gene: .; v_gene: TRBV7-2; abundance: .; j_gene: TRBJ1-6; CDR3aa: CASSPRQVSPLHF; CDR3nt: TGTGCCAGCAGCCCGAGACAGGTTTCACCCCTCCACTTT
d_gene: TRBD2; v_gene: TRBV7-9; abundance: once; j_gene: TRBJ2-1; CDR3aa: CASQLAGVDEQFF; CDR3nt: TGTGCCAGCCAACTAGCGGGAGTGGATGAGCAGTTCTTC
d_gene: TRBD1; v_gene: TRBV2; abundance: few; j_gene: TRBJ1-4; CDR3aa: CASRAPGQFNEKLFF; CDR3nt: TGTGCCAGCAGAGCACCGGGACAGTTTAATGAAAAACTGTTTTTT
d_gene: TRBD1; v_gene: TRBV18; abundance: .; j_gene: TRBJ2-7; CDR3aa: CASSPPRQGDRTWGEQYF; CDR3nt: TGTGCCAGCTCACCACCGCGACAGGGGGATCGAACGTGGGGGGAGCAGTACTTC
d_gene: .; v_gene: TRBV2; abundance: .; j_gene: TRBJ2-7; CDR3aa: CASSEGFSGSYEQYF; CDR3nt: TGTGCCAGCAGTGAGGGGTTTAGCGGATCCTACGAGCAGTACTTC
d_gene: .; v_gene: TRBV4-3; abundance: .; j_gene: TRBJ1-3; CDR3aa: CASGSRGSGNTIYF; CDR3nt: TGCGCCAGCGGCTCCCGAGGCTCTGGAAACACCATATATTTT
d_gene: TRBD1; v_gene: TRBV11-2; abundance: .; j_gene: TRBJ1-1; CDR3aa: CASSPNRGVQEAFF; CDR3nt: TGTGCCAGCAGCCCTAACAGGGGCGTTCAGGAAGCTTTCTTT
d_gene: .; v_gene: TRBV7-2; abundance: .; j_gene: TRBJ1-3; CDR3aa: CASSLQTGSGNTIYF; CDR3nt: TGTGCCAGCAGCTTACAGACAGGCTCTGGAAACACCATATATTTT
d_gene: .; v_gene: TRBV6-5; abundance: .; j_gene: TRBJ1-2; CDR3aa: CASSYPYVDQPRYTF; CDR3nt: TGTGCCAGCAGTTACCCCTATGTGGATCAGCCGCGCTACACCTTC
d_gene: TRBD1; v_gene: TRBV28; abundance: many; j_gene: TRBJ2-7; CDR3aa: CASRDRDRVYEQYF; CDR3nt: TGTGCCAGCAGGGACCGGGACAGGGTCTACGAGCAGTACTTC
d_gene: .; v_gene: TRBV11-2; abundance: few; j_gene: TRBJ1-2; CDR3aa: CASSFPGRFYGYTF; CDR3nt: TGTGCCAGCAGCTTTCCGGGACGGTTCTATGGCTACACCTTC
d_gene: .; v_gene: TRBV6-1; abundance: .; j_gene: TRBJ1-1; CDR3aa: CASRSALVIGTEAFF; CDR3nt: TGTGCCAGCAGGTCCGCTCTCGTTATTGGAACTGAAGCTTTCTTT
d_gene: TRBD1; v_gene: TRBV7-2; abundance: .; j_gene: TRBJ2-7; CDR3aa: CASSGTASSYEQYF; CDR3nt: TGTGCCAGCAGCGGGACAGCCTCCTCCTACGAGCAGTACTTC
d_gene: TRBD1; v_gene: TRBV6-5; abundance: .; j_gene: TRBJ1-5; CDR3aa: CASSRDRGHSEPQHF; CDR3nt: TGTGCCAGCAGCCGGGACAGGGGGCACAGCGAGCCCCAGCATTTT
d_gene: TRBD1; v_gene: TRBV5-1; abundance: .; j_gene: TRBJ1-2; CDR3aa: CASSPQGDLYGYTF; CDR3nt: TGCGCCAGCAGCCCGCAGGGGGATCTCTATGGCTACACCTTC
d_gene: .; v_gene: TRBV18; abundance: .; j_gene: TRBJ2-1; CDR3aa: CASSSGTLDDNEQFF; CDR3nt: TGTGCCAGCTCATCCGGGACTCTGGACGACAATGAGCAGTTCTTC
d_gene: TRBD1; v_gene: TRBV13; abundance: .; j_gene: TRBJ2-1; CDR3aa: CASSPGQGQQFF; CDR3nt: TGTGCCAGCAGCCCGGGACAGGGGCAGCAGTTCTTC
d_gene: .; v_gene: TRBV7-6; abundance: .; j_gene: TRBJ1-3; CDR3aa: CASSPNGGFSSGNTIYF; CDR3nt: TGTGCCAGCAGCCCAAATGGGGGATTTAGCTCTGGAAACACCATATATTTT
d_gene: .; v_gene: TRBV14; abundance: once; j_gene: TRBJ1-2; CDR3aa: CASSQDLQEGLLYGYTF; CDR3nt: TGTGCCAGCAGCCAAGATCTTCAAGAGGGCCTCCTCTATGGCTACACCTTC
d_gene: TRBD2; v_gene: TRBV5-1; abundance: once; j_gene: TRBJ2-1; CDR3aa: CASSSTTSGRGQFF; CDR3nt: TGCGCCAGCAGCTCTACGACTAGCGGGAGGGGGCAGTTCTTC
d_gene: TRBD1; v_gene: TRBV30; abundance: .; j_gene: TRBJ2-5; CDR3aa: CAWSVQAGGETQYF; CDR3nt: TGTGCCTGGAGTGTACAGGCAGGGGGAGAGACCCAGTACTTC
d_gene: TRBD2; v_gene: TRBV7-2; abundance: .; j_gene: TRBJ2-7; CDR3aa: CASSSTSGSTYEQYF; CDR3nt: TGTGCCAGCAGCTCTACTAGCGGGAGCACCTACGAGCAGTACTTC
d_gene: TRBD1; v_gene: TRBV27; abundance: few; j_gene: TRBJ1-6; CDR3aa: CASSVLQGAHSPLHF; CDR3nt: TGTGCCAGCAGTGTGCTACAGGGGGCGCATTCACCCCTCCACTTT
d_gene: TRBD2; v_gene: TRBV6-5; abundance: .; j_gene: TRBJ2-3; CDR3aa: CASSYTGLVADTQYF; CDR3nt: TGTGCCAGCAGTTACACCGGACTAGTCGCAGATACGCAGTATTTT
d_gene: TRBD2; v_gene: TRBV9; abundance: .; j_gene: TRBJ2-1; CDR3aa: CASSVTSGSSYNEQFF; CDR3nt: TGTGCCAGCAGCGTAACTAGCGGGAGCTCCTACAATGAGCAGTTCTTC
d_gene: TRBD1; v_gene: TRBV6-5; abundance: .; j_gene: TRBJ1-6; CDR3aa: CASSYDRVRTLHF; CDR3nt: TGTGCCAGCAGTTACGACAGGGTTCGGACCCTCCACTTT
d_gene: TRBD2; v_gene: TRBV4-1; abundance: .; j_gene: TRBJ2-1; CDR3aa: CASSQGLAGASEQFF; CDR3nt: TGCGCCAGCAGCCAAGGACTAGCGGGAGCCTCTGAGCAGTTCTTC
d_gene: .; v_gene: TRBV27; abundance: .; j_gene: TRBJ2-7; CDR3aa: CASSLTRTVLSYEQYF; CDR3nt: TGTGCCAGCAGTCTAACACGGACAGTCCTCTCCTACGAGCAGTACTTC
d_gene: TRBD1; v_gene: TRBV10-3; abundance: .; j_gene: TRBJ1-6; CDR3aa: CAISAGTDNSPLHF; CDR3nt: TGTGCCATCAGCGCCGGGACAGATAATTCACCCCTCCACTTT
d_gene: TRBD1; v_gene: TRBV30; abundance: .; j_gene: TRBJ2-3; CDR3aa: CAWDRGTDTQYF; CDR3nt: TGTGCCTGGGACAGGGGCACAGATACGCAGTATTTT
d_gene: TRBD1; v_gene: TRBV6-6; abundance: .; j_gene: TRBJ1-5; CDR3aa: CASSRDSNQPQHF; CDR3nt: TGTGCCAGCAGTCGGGACAGTAATCAGCCCCAGCATTTT